The 15 T cell receptor beta chains presented below share a single source sample, sequenced in a study of shared clonotypes between healthy human individuals. Terminally differentiated effector memory CD45RA+ cells were excluded by CCR7 positive selection of CD45RO-negative cells. Clones were read by immunoSEQ multiplex PCR, and TCRdb kept only the in-frame ones, dropping some. The repertoire has roughly 2.1 million clones, 85% to 95% of them found once; the top ten carry approximately 1.7%. Sequencing used naive CD8+ T cells from PBMCs. These receptors were taken from a man aged 18 to 29 in good health. Some clones in this sample may be carry-over from other donors' samples.

Regarding this clone: In the same sample, other DNA sequences code for this CDR3. The V call is TRBV27, the J call TRBJ1-2; 9 bases fit TRBD1. The CDR3 has 12 amino acids. Germline CDR1 and CDR2: MNHEY and SMNVEV (reference sequence). The junction had 2 bases not matched to a gene; V was cut back by 6 bases and J by 6 bases. The DNA for the CDR3 is TGTGCCAGCAGAGGGACAGGGAATGGCTACACCTTC. Its translation is CASRGTGNGYTF.

V gene TRBV14 combines with J gene TRBJ2-5; D unresolved. CDR3 size: 12 residues. Germline-derived CDR1 and CDR2 are SGHDN and FVKESK. Trimming shortened V by 3 bases and J by 5 bases, and 7 bases separated the two germline ends. CDR3 sequence: CASSHAYETQYF. As DNA, the CDR3 is TGTGCCAGCAGCCATGCATATGAGACCCAGTACTTC.

The chain combines TRBV7-9 with TRBJ2-7; D could derive from TRBD1 or TRBD2 (6 bases each). There are 16 residues in the CDR3. Trimming left V 0 bases short and J 1 base short, with 13 bases between. CDR1 is SEHNR, CDR2 FQNEAQ, per germline (reference sequence). CDR3 sequence: CASSLAGGASSYEQYF. The CDR3 region has the DNA TGTGCCAGCAGCTTAGCCGGGGGCGCCTCGTCCTACGAGCAGTACTTC.

The chain couples TRBV4-3 to TRBJ2-7; no clear D gene. This CDR3 has 15 residues. V was trimmed by 1 base and J by 3 bases, leaving 13 bases between them. The V gene's germline CDR1 is LGHNA and CDR2 YSLEER. CDR3 residues: CASSQGIGGVYEQYF. Here the CDR3 DNA reads TGCGCCAGCAGCCAAGGTATCGGTGGGGTCTACGAGCAGTACTTC.

The gene calls are TRBV30 and TRBJ2-1, with D tentatively TRBD2 (5 bases). V gave up 5 bases and J gave up 7 bases, with 12 bases separating them. The CDR3 spans 12 residues. Germline assignment: CDR1 GTSNPN and CDR2 SVGIG (reference sequence). The CDR3 spells CAWLGSGNEQFF. The CDR3 DNA reads TGTGCCTGGTTGGGCTCGGGAAATGAGCAGTTCTTC.

The chain is built from TRBV5-4 and TRBJ1-1, with TRBD1 identical over 7 bases. This CDR3 contains 15 residues. The J segment lost 3 bases and the V segment lost 2 bases, leaving 7 bases of the junction unmatched. Germline loops: CDR1 SGHNT, CDR2 YYREEE (reference sequence). The CDR3 DNA is TGTGCCAGCAGCTTTCTCTCAGGGGGGGACACTGAAGCTTTCTTT. It codes for CASSFLSGGDTEAFF.

This chain uses TRBV10-2 with TRBJ1-1; no reliable D call. The CDR3 totals 15 residues. Looked up from germline, CDR1 is WSHSY and CDR2 is SAAADI. With 0 bases removed from V and 4 bases from J, the gap between germline ends came to 12 bases. CDR3 loop: CASSESVGVATEAFF. DNA of the CDR3: TGCGCCAGCAGTGAGTCAGTCGGGGTGGCCACTGAAGCTTTCTTT.

This clone was detected a few times. The genes are TRBV5-6 and TRBJ1-1, with a weak D call TRBD1 (5 bases). Germline-derived CDR1 and CDR2 are SGHDT and YYEEEE. This CDR3 contains 13 residues. Between the trimmed V and J ends, which lost 4 bases and 11 bases, there was a span of 18 bases. Written as DNA, the CDR3 is TGTGCCAGCAGCCCCCCGGGGGGAAAGGAGGCTTTCTTT. Translation: CASSPPGGKEAFF.

The chain recombines TRBV10-2 with TRBJ2-5; D not resolved. CDR1 and CDR2 from the germline V gene are WSHSY and SAAADI. V shed 10 bases and J shed 5 bases, with 17 bases lying between them. This CDR3 comprises 13 residues. CDR3 coding DNA: TGCGCCACAACCTCGGGTACCGCTGAGACCCAGTACTTC. This sequence encodes CATTSGTAETQYF.

The rearrangement links TRBV10-3 to TRBJ1-4, with 7 nucleotides matching TRBD1. CDR1 is ENHRY and CDR2 is SYGVKD in the germline V gene. J lost 7 bases, V lost 3 bases, and 8 bases had no gene match. This CDR3 comprises 15 residues. The CDR3 region is CAISESRGVGEKLFF. The CDR3 DNA is TGTGCCATCAGTGAATCCAGGGGGGTTGGTGAAAAACTGTTTTTT.

V gene TRBV25-1 combines with J gene TRBJ1-1; D remains unclear. The CDR3 is 13 residues long. The V gene's germline CDR1 is MGHDK and CDR2 SYGVNS. V lost 4 bases to trimming and J lost 8 bases, with 14 bases between them. The CDR3 sequence is CASSVAGFLEAFF. For the CDR3, the DNA is TGTGCCAGCAGTGTGGCCGGCTTTTTAGAAGCTTTCTTT.

The CDR3 region is CASSSPPDGPGYNEQFF. Here the CDR3 DNA reads TGTGCCAGCAGCTCCCCTCCGGACGGACCGGGGTACAATGAGCAGTTCTTC. This rearrangement joins TRBV7-3 to TRBJ2-1; possible D gene TRBD2, 5 bases. CDR1 and CDR2 (germline): SGHTA, FQGTGA. The CDR3 is 17 amino acids. V was shortened by 4 bases and J by 4 bases, with 20 bases between the two germline ends.

The chain combines TRBV10-3 with TRBJ2-3; TRBD2 matches at 14 bases. Per the germline V gene, CDR1 is ENHRY and CDR2 is SYGVKD. Trimming cost V 6 bases and J 5 bases; bases outside gene matches: 7. This CDR3 contains 16 residues. CDR3 sequence (DNA): TGTGCCATCAGGACCAGACTAGCGGGGGGGGTAGATACGCAGTATTTT. Amino acid sequence: CAIRTRLAGGVDTQYF.

The V call is TRBV15, the J call TRBJ1-5; no definite D call. Trimming took 1 base from V and 3 from J, leaving 7 bases between them. Germline CDR1 reads LNHNV; CDR2 reads YYDKDF (reference sequence). CDR3 length: 14 amino acids. The CDR3 loop is CATSRGGNNQPQHF. The CDR3 bases are TGTGCCACCAGCAGAGGAGGGAACAATCAGCCCCAGCATTTT. Filled out from reference TRBV15 and TRBJ1-5, the complete variable domain reads DAMVIQNPRYQVTQFGKPVTLSCSQTLNHNVMYWYQQKSSQAPKLLFHYYDKDFNNEADTPDNFQSRRPNTSFCFLDIRSPGLGDTAMYLCATSRGGNNQPQHFGDGTRLSIL.

V usage is TRBV29-1 and J usage is TRBJ2-7; TRBD1 is a possible D gene (7 bases). Germline V CDR1 and CDR2: SQVTM, ANQGSEA. Trimming removed 8 bases at V and 2 bases at J, with 16 bases between. This CDR3 spans 13 amino acids. The CDR3: CSISGGHTYEQYF. In DNA form, the CDR3 reads TGCAGCATATCAGGGGGGCACACCTACGAGCAGTACTTC.